The source of this T cell receptor beta chain is a study of T cell repertoires in cytomegalovirus infection. Whole-study context: CMV infection and matching HLA type were both indicated by public TCR beta signatures. Points from the study as a whole: The study identified carriers of CMV plus the relevant HLA from cumulative public TCR beta family frequency. The response measured ex vivo was dominated by TCR beta clonotypes (HLA-C-restricted and CMV-specific).

TCRdb used MiXCR to reprocess the reads, holding one entry per CDR3 protein. The data contain around 490,000 distinct CDR3 sequences, approximately 25% of them seen just once; the ten biggest clones take up roughly an eighth. This clonotype was picked up many times. Antigen unknown. V lost 5 bases to trimming and J lost 7 bases, with 12 bases between them. Germline-derived CDR1 and CDR2 are SGHAT and FQNNGV. The CDR3 is made up of 13 amino acids. This sequence originates from a human donor in good health (CMV status not recorded). Some clones in this sample may be carry-over from other donors' samples. Material for sequencing was PBMCs. The chain recombines TRBV11-2 with TRBJ2-1; D gene unclear. In nucleotides, the CDR3 is TGTGCCAGCAGCCAGGTGAGCGTTAATGAGCAGTTCTTC. It translates to CASSQVSVNEQFF.